A selection of T cell receptor beta chains follows, all from one sample in a study of shared clonotypes between healthy human individuals. Here immunoSEQ multiplex PCR was the method, and the copy in TCRdb shows in-frame clones only, minus some. The profile shows around 2.1 million clones, more than 85% of them singletons. The sample taken for sequencing was naive CD8+ T cells from PBMCs. The receptors were gathered from a man younger than 35 in good health. Some clones in this sample may be carry-over from other donors' samples. Each CDR3 is given with its conserved first and last residue. Each record gives: J gene, D gene, clone size, V gene, CDR3 protein, CDR3 DNA. A D gene is named only where the DNA matches it firmly. Expanded clones are given a class, and other clones once, few, many or no size at all.

TRBJ2-2 | TRBD2 | NA | TRBV29-1 | CSASGLAIGELFF | TGCAGCGCCTCGGGACTAGCGATCGGGGAGCTGTTTTTT
TRBJ2-1 | TRBD2 | once | TRBV11-2 | CASSSQLAGGSANEQFF | TGTGCCAGCAGCTCTCAACTAGCGGGAGGGTCGGCCAATGAGCAGTTCTTC
TRBJ2-7 | NA | NA | TRBV9 | CASSRGGASYEQYF | TGTGCCAGCAGCCGAGGGGGAGCCTCCTACGAGCAGTACTTC
TRBJ1-5 | NA | few | TRBV6-5 | CASSYSSGGGNQPQHF | TGTGCCAGCAGTTACTCGAGCGGGGGCGGCAATCAGCCCCAGCATTTT
TRBJ2-7 | NA | NA | TRBV30 | CAWMAGGEQYF | TGTGCCTGGATGGCTGGGGGCGAGCAGTACTTC
TRBJ2-1 | NA | NA | TRBV30 | CAWRGWGSPGGSYNEQFF | TGTGCCTGGAGGGGGTGGGGGTCCCCCGGAGGGTCCTACAATGAGCAGTTCTTC
TRBJ2-7 | NA | once | TRBV7-9 | CASDFDAGRGYEQYF | TGTGCCAGCGACTTCGACGCGGGCAGGGGCTACGAGCAGTACTTC
TRBJ2-7 | TRBD2 | few | TRBV7-9 | CASSLGGRYEQYF | TGTGCCAGCAGCTTAGGCGGGAGGTACGAGCAGTACTTC
TRBJ2-1 | TRBD2 | once | TRBV13 | CASSDGTSGRNEQFF | TGTGCCAGCAGCGACGGGACTAGCGGGAGGAATGAGCAGTTCTTC
TRBJ2-7 | NA | NA | TRBV7-9 | CASSLDRQEINEQYF | TGTGCCAGCAGCTTAGATAGACAGGAGATCAACGAGCAGTACTTC
TRBJ1-2 | NA | NA | TRBV5-1 | CASSPPQVDYGYTF | TGCGCCAGCAGCCCCCCACAGGTGGACTATGGCTACACCTTC
TRBJ1-2 | TRBD1 | NA | TRBV6-5 | CASSGQGDYGYTF | TGTGCCAGCAGCGGACAGGGGGACTATGGCTACACCTTC
TRBJ2-1 | NA | NA | TRBV28 | CASSFLSRGFEQFF | TGTGCCAGCAGTTTTCTCTCTAGGGGGTTTGAGCAGTTCTTC
TRBJ2-3 | TRBD1 | NA | TRBV7-9 | CAVAGDRGTDTQYF | TGTGCCGTCGCCGGGGACAGGGGTACAGATACGCAGTATTTT
TRBJ2-1 | TRBD2 | NA | TRBV4-1 | CASSHHQGLAEMYNEQFF | TGCGCCAGCAGCCATCACCAGGGACTAGCGGAGATGTACAATGAGCAGTTCTTC
TRBJ1-1 | NA | NA | TRBV7-9 | CASGLVGLGLGTEAFF | TGTGCCAGCGGCTTAGTTGGTTTGGGTCTAGGAACTGAAGCTTTCTTT
TRBJ2-4 | TRBD2 | NA | TRBV28 | CASSLFPSGVTALAKNIQYF | TGTGCCAGCAGTTTATTTCCTAGCGGGGTGACCGCGTTAGCCAAAAACATTCAGTACTTC
TRBJ1-1 | TRBD1 | NA | TRBV29-1 | CSVPGQGANTEAFF | TGCAGCGTACCGGGACAGGGGGCCAACACTGAAGCTTTCTTT
TRBJ1-5 | NA | NA | TRBV27 | CASSLIGGHQNQPQHF | TGTGCCAGCAGCCTCATCGGGGGACACCAAAACCAGCCCCAGCATTTT
TRBJ2-5 | TRBD2 | NA | TRBV5-6 | CASSRGSGGPQYF | TGTGCCAGCAGCCGCGGGAGCGGAGGGCCCCAGTACTTC
TRBJ2-7 | NA | NA | TRBV5-4 | CASSLMGEQYF | TGTGCCAGCAGCTTGATGGGGGAGCAGTACTTC
TRBJ1-1 | NA | NA | TRBV9 | CASSVMTANTEAFF | TGTGCCAGCAGCGTTATGACAGCGAACACTGAAGCTTTCTTT
TRBJ1-2 | NA | NA | TRBV7-9 | CASSPRGRTEQSYGYTF | TGTGCCAGCAGCCCTCGCGGGAGGACAGAACAAAGTTATGGCTACACCTTC
TRBJ2-5 | NA | NA | TRBV5-8 | CASSLRGLETQYF | TGTGCCAGCAGCTTGAGGGGTTTGGAGACCCAGTACTTC
TRBJ2-5 | NA | NA | TRBV9 | CASSVGGGQETQYF | TGTGCCAGCAGCGTAGGAGGAGGACAAGAGACCCAGTACTTC
TRBJ2-7 | NA | once | TRBV5-1 | CASSPSGTAYEQYF | TGCGCCAGCAGCCCCAGTGGTACAGCCTACGAGCAGTACTTC
TRBJ1-1 | NA | NA | TRBV7-6 | CASSSIDSPATEAFF | TGTGCCAGCAGCTCGATCGACTCCCCAGCCACTGAAGCTTTCTTT
TRBJ1-2 | TRBD1 | once | TRBV9 | CASSPNPRDSDLVCTF | TGTGCCAGCAGCCCCAACCCCCGGGACAGTGATTTGGTTTGCACCTTC
TRBJ1-2 | NA | NA | TRBV11-2 | CASSWGGGGKDGYTF | TGTGCCAGCAGCTGGGGAGGTGGGGGAAAGGATGGCTACACCTTC
TRBJ2-7 | NA | NA | TRBV7-3 | CASSLGHRDEQYF | TGTGCCAGCAGCCTAGGACACCGTGACGAGCAGTACTTC
TRBJ2-5 | TRBD1 | NA | TRBV29-1 | CSVDQGDRAVAVYF | TGCAGCGTTGACCAGGGGGACAGGGCGGTAGCGGTGTACTTC
TRBJ2-1 | TRBD2 | NA | TRBV6-5 | CASSIPGLAGNEQFF | TGTGCCAGCAGTATTCCGGGACTAGCGGGGAATGAGCAGTTCTTC
TRBJ1-5 | NA | NA | TRBV10-3 | CAISGGDRNQPQHF | TGTGCCATCAGTGGAGGGGACCGCAATCAGCCCCAGCATTTT
TRBJ2-3 | NA | once | TRBV27 | CASSWARFGTDTQYF | TGTGCCAGCAGTTGGGCGAGGTTCGGCACAGATACGCAGTATTTT
TRBJ2-7 | NA | NA | TRBV6-6 | CASSYFPAVGYEQYF | TGTGCCAGCAGTTACTTCCCGGCTGTTGGTTACGAGCAGTACTTC
TRBJ2-3 | NA | NA | TRBV29-1 | CSVEVTDTQYF | TGCAGCGTTGAGGTCACAGATACGCAGTATTTT
TRBJ2-5 | NA | NA | TRBV19 | CASSISEETQYF | TGTGCCAGTAGTATATCGGAAGAGACCCAGTACTTC
TRBJ2-3 | NA | NA | TRBV9 | CASSGARPDTQYF | TGTGCCAGCAGCGGAGCCCGGCCAGATACGCAGTATTTT
TRBJ1-5 | NA | NA | TRBV2 | CASSEFTFLRSNQPQHF | TGTGCCAGCAGTGAATTTACCTTTCTACGTAGCAATCAGCCCCAGCATTTT
TRBJ2-1 | NA | NA | TRBV28 | CASSRGASLYNEQFF | TGTGCCAGCAGTAGGGGGGCCTCCCTATACAATGAGCAGTTCTTC
TRBJ2-2 | TRBD1 | NA | TRBV7-9 | CASSLDRGPGELFF | TGTGCCAGCAGCTTGGACAGGGGGCCCGGGGAGCTGTTTTTT
TRBJ1-1 | TRBD1 | NA | TRBV5-1 | CASSLWDRIKTEAFF | TGCGCCAGCAGCTTATGGGACAGGATTAAGACTGAAGCTTTCTTT
TRBJ2-4 | NA | once | TRBV14 | CASSQEKGRGQNIQYF | TGTGCCAGCAGCCAAGAGAAGGGCAGAGGCCAAAACATTCAGTACTTC
TRBJ2-7 | NA | NA | TRBV9 | CASSPSLGSAYEQYF | TGTGCCAGCAGCCCCTCTCTGGGTAGCGCCTACGAGCAGTACTTC